The next 27 T cell receptor beta chains were all read from a single sample in a study of neurological immune-mediated disorders (dated by TCRdb to between 2019 and 2020). Library construction relied on 5' RACE. Instrument on record: Illumina HiSeq 2500. Using fastp trimming at Q25 and MiXCR clonotype assembly, TCRdb reanalyzed the public sequencing data and kept in-frame beta chains. CDR3 protein duplicates are merged, each entry listing the most common genes and DNA. The sample data list 50,000 to 75,000 distinct CDR3 sequences, and approximately 12% of these were observed just once. The ten largest clonotypes hold about 10% of the sample. The sample consisted of PBMCs. The receptors derive from a woman in her sixties with HTLV-1-associated myelopathy (HAM/TSP).

This clonotype was seen ten or more times. The rearrangement joins TRBV7-2 to TRBJ1-1; the D is unclear. The CDR3 contains 15 residues. Germline V gene data show CDR1 as SGHTA and CDR2 as FQGNSA. V lost 0 bases to trimming and J lost 2 bases, with 10 bases between them. This CDR3 reads CASSLARKGNTEAFF. The CDR3, as DNA: TGTGCCAGCAGCTTAGCCCGTAAGGGAAACACTGAAGCTTTCTTT.

This clonotype came up many times. The DNA of the CDR3 is TGTGCCAGCAGGGCTAGCGGGAGCGACATTCAGTACTTC. This translates into CASRASGSDIQYF. This rearrangement joins TRBV27 to TRBJ2-4, with TRBD2 matching over 10 bases. Trimming removed 6 bases from V and 8 bases from J; junction bases left unmatched: 4. The CDR3 has 13 amino acids. From germline, CDR1 is MNHEY and CDR2 SMNVEV (reference sequence).

This clonotype was recorded at least ten times. The genes are TRBV20-1 and TRBJ2-5; no clear D gene. With 3 bases removed from V and 3 bases from J, the gap between germline ends came to 8 bases. CDR1 is DFQATT and CDR2 is SNEGSKA in the germline V gene (reference sequence). CDR3 length equals 12 residues. CDR3 in amino acids: CSARLRKETQYF. The CDR3 DNA sequence: TGCAGTGCTAGGTTGCGGAAAGAGACCCAGTACTTC.

This clonotype was seen many times. The chain links TRBV7-2 to TRBJ2-7; TRBD2 agrees at 9 bases. The CDR3 runs 15 residues. Germline-derived CDR1 and CDR2 are SGHTA and FQGNSA. The ends lost 5 bases at V and 7 bases at J; junction bases unmatched: 12. The CDR3 reads CASSPLGAGGEEQYF. Written as DNA, the CDR3 is TGTGCCAGCAGCCCGCTGGGAGCGGGAGGTGAAGAGCAGTACTTC.

This clonotype has ten or more counts. This chain links TRBV12-3 or TRBV12-4 with TRBJ1-4, with D perhaps TRBD1 (5 bases). CDR3 size: 15 residues. V was clipped by 5 bases and J by 5 bases, with 15 bases between them. In DNA, the CDR3 is TGTGCCAGCAGTCCGGGGGACCTAGGGAATGAAAAACTGTTTTTT. Protein: CASSPGDLGNEKLFF.

This sequence joins TRBV5-1 and TRBJ2-1; TRBD2 aligns across 10 bases. Germline-derived CDR1 and CDR2 are SGHRS and YFSETQ. V lost 3 bases and J lost 12; bases outside the gene matches: 12. The CDR3 consists of 15 residues. The CDR3 loop is CASSCVTSGPGGQFF. CDR3 in DNA: TGCGCCAGCAGCTGCGTGACTAGCGGGCCAGGAGGGCAGTTCTTC.

This clonotype showed up many times. The chain links TRBV5-1 to TRBJ2-1; TRBD2 agrees at 12 bases. CDR3 length equals 17 residues. V trimming: 0 bases; J trimming: 4 bases; junction bases outside the gene matches: 5. The germline V gene encodes CDR1 SGHRS and CDR2 YFSETQ. The CDR3 sequence is CASSLVTSGSEYNEQFF. For the CDR3, the DNA is TGCGCCAGCAGCTTGGTGACTAGCGGGAGCGAGTACAATGAGCAGTTCTTC.

Ten or more counts support this clonotype. V is TRBV3-1 and J is TRBJ1-6; D perhaps matches TRBD1 (5 bases). This CDR3 is built from 17 residues. V lost 1 base, J lost 7 bases, and 17 bases lay in between. In germline, CDR1 is LGHDT, CDR2 YNNKEL (reference sequence). CDR3 sequence reads: CASSQGPYPGGNSPLHF. The CDR3, as DNA: TGTGCCAGCAGCCAAGGTCCCTATCCGGGGGGGAATTCACCCCTCCACTTT. Looking up the rest from reference TRBV3-1 and TRBJ1-6 gives the full variable domain: DTAVSQTPKYLVTQMGNDKSIKCEQNLGHDTMYWYKQDSKKFLKIMFSYNNKELIINETVPNRFSPKSPDKAHLNLHINSLELGDSAVYFCASSQGPYPGGNSPLHFGNGTRLTVT.

This clonotype was recorded at least ten times. The chain couples TRBV6-5 to TRBJ2-7, with 10 bases aligning to TRBD2. The V segment lost 7 bases and the J segment 7 bases; nucleotides outside the gene matches: 7. The CDR3 extends over 13 amino acids. Per germline, CDR1 MNHEY and CDR2 SVGAGI. The CDR3 region is CASTASGSREQYF. The CDR3, as DNA: TGTGCCAGCACGGCTAGCGGGAGTCGGGAGCAGTACTTC.

This clonotype has a count of ten or more. V is TRBV9 and J is TRBJ2-5; D could derive from TRBD1 or TRBD2 (6 bases each). CDR1 is SGDLS and CDR2 is YYNGEE in the germline V gene. With 4 bases removed from V and 1 base from J, the gap between germline ends came to 11 bases. CDR3 size: 14 residues. As DNA, the CDR3 is TGTGCCAGCAGCCGGGGGCAGCCCCAAGAGACCCAGTACTTC. It specifies CASSRGQPQETQYF. Full variable domain (remainder filled in from reference TRBV9 and TRBJ2-5): DSGVTQTPKHLITATGQRVTLRCSPRSGDLSVYWYQQSLDQGLQFLIQYYNGEERAKGNILERFSAQQFPDLHSELNLSSLELGDSALYFCASSRGQPQETQYFGPGTRLLVL.

This clonotype occurred many times. The V gene is TRBV20-1, the J gene TRBJ1-5; TRBD1 aligns across 7 bases. CDR3 size: 15 residues. Germline V gene lookup returns CDR1 DFQATT and CDR2 SNEGSKA (reference sequence). V lost 6 bases to trimming and J lost 5 bases; unmatched junction nucleotides: 13. DNA of the CDR3: TGCAGTGCCATATCCACCGGGACAGCTGATCAGCCCCAGCATTTT. It codes for CSAISTGTADQPQHF.

This clonotype was found many times. The CDR3, as DNA: TGTGCCAGCAGCTTACGTGGGGGGTGGAATGAGCAGTTCTTC. It specifies CASSLRGGWNEQFF. The rearrangement links TRBV7-9 to TRBJ2-1, with D possibly matching TRBD2 (6 bases). The CDR3 has 14 residues. Germline V gene sequence: CDR1 SEHNR, CDR2 FQNEAQ (reference sequence). The germline V and J ends were trimmed by 2 bases and 7 bases, with 12 bases remaining between them.

This clonotype was picked up many times. V gene TRBV3-1 combines with J gene TRBJ2-7, with D hard to call. The V and J ends lost 4 bases and 2 bases respectively, with 12 bases between them. This CDR3 spans 14 amino acids. Germline V lookup: CDR1 LGHDT, CDR2 YNNKEL (reference sequence). The CDR3 sequence is CASSPTGPTYEQYF. Written as DNA, the CDR3 is TGTGCCAGCAGCCCGACGGGCCCTACCTACGAGCAGTACTTC.

This clonotype was observed many times. DNA of the CDR3: TGTGCCAGCAGCACTCGGGGGCCTTGGGAGTTCTTC. Translating gives CASSTRGPWEFF. This chain joins TRBV7-2 and TRBJ2-1; perhaps D is TRBD1 or TRBD2 (6 bases each). The CDR3 spans 12 residues. Germline V gene data show CDR1 as SGHTA and CDR2 as FQGNSA. Deletions cut 5 bases from V and 14 bases from J, with 16 bases between. Together with reference TRBV7-2 and TRBJ2-1, the CDR3 gives the full variable domain: GAGVSQSPSNKVTEKGKDVELRCDPISGHTALYWYRQSLGQGLEFLIYFQGNSAPDKSGLPSDRFSAERTGGSVSTLTIQRTQQEDSAVYLCASSTRGPWEFFGPGTRLTVL.

This clonotype was counted ten times or more. V gene TRBV7-2 combines with J gene TRBJ2-2, with D perhaps given as TRBD1 or TRBD2 (6 bases each). This CDR3 spans 14 amino acids. Germline CDR1 SGHTA, CDR2 FQGNSA. Between the trimmed V and J ends, which lost 3 bases and 6 bases, there was a span of 11 bases. The CDR3 reads CASSFGGVAGELFF. CDR3 nucleotide sequence: TGTGCCAGCAGCTTCGGGGGCGTCGCCGGGGAGCTGTTTTTT.

This clonotype was recorded many times. J is TRBJ2-1 and V is TRBV5-6; tentatively, D is TRBD2 (5 bases). Looked up from germline, CDR1 is SGHDT and CDR2 is YYEEEE. Trimming removed 0 bases from V and 6 bases from J, with 10 bases in between. The CDR3 length is 14 residues. CDR3 protein: CASSLGISVNEQFF. The DNA of the CDR3 is TGTGCCAGCAGCTTGGGGATTAGCGTCAATGAGCAGTTCTTC. The full variable domain, in which reference TRBV5-6 and TRBJ2-1 provide the parts outside the CDR3, is DAGVTQSPTHLIKTRGQQVTLRCSPKSGHDTVSWYQQALGQGPQFIFQYYEEEERQRGNFPDRFSGHQFPNYSSELNVNALLLGDSALYLCASSLGISVNEQFFGPGTRLTVL.

This clonotype came up many times. The chain carries TRBV18 and TRBJ2-4, with D perhaps TRBD2 (5 bases). Germline loops: CDR1 KGHSH, CDR2 LQKENI. The CDR3 runs to 14 residues. Trimming took 3 bases from V and 0 from J, leaving 6 bases between them. CDR3 amino acids: CASSPDLAKNIQYF. CDR3 in DNA: TGTGCCAGCTCACCGGACTTAGCCAAAAACATTCAGTACTTC.

At least ten counts were recorded for this clonotype. The chain recombines TRBV7-9 with TRBJ2-2; no reliable D call. Trimming cost V 2 bases and J 2 bases, with 15 bases left between them. This CDR3 contains 17 residues. Germline V lookup: CDR1 SEHNR, CDR2 FQNEAQ (reference sequence). The CDR3 loop is CASSLWTAFRNTGELFF. DNA of the CDR3: TGTGCCAGCAGCTTATGGACGGCCTTTAGAAACACCGGGGAGCTGTTTTTT.

This clonotype was observed at least ten times. V gene TRBV5-5 combines with J gene TRBJ2-2; D unresolved. CDR1 is SGHKS, CDR2 YYEKEE, per germline (reference sequence). This CDR3 is 14 amino acids long. V shed 4 bases and J shed 4 bases, with 11 bases lying between them. CDR3 in DNA: TGTGCCAGCAGCCCGCTCATCGGCACCGGGGAGCTGTTTTTT. This encodes CASSPLIGTGELFF. Full variable domain (rest looked up from reference TRBV5-5 and TRBJ2-2): DAGVTQSPTHLIKTRGQQVTLRCSPISGHKSVSWYQQVLGQGPQFIFQYYEKEERGRGNFPDRFSARQFPNYSSELNVNALLLGDSALYLCASSPLIGTGELFFGEGSRLTVL.

The V and J genes are TRBV20-1 and TRBJ2-7, with D possibly TRBD2 on 6 matching bases. V shed 6 bases and J shed 3 bases, with 18 bases lying between them. Germline CDR1 reads DFQATT; CDR2 reads SNEGSKA (reference sequence). CDR3 size: 14 residues. The CDR3 bases are TGCAGTGCCCTTCCTTCCTGGAGGGTCTACGAGCAGTACGTC. This encodes CSALPSWRVYEQYV.

This clonotype was recorded at least ten times. V gene TRBV10-3 combines with J gene TRBJ2-3; 8 bases are a match to TRBD1. The CDR3 totals 15 residues. From germline, CDR1 is ENHRY and CDR2 SYGVKD. V gave up 7 bases and J gave up 4 bases; unmatched junction bases: 10. CDR3 amino acids: CAIKADRGPADTQYF. In DNA form, the CDR3 reads TGTGCCATCAAGGCCGACAGGGGTCCTGCAGATACGCAGTATTTT.

This clonotype was seen repeatedly, ten times or more. The J gene is TRBJ2-7, the V gene TRBV9; D is perhaps TRBD2 (6 bases). The CDR3 loop spans 14 amino acids. Trimming shortened V by 3 bases and J by 2 bases, and 12 bases separated the two germline ends. Germline assignment: CDR1 SGDLS and CDR2 YYNGEE. The CDR3 DNA reads as TGTGCCAGCAGCGCTCAGCGGGCCCCCTACGAGCAGTACTTC. Translating gives CASSAQRAPYEQYF.

This clonotype appeared a few times. The genes are TRBV7-9 and TRBJ2-2; TRBD2 aligns across 8 bases. After removal of 5 bases from V and 5 bases from J, the junction contained 13 bases not matched to a gene. The CDR3 spans 17 residues. Germline lookup yields CDR1 SEHNR and CDR2 FQNEAQ (reference sequence). CDR3 nucleotide sequence: TGTGCCAGCAGCAGACGGGAGCGGGAGAGGCGGACCGGGGAGCTGTTTTTT. Residues: CASSRRERERRTGELFF.

There are many counts of this clonotype. The DNA for the CDR3 is TGCGCCAGCAGCCAAGCCCGTGGAGGGCCCGGTACGCAGTATTTT. It specifies CASSQARGGPGTQYF. The chain combines TRBV4-1 with TRBJ2-3, with a tentative D call TRBD2 (6 bases). The germline V and J ends were trimmed by 1 base and 8 bases, with 16 bases remaining between them. Germline V gives CDR1 MGHRA, CDR2 YSYEKL. The CDR3 is 15 residues long.

This clonotype was counted many times. This chain joins TRBV27 and TRBJ1-5; 8 positions agree with TRBD1. CDR1 is MNHEY and CDR2 is SMNVEV in the germline V gene (reference sequence). The CDR3 is 18 residues long. V lost 5 bases and J lost 7; bases outside the gene matches: 19. Written as DNA, the CDR3 is TGTGCCAGCAGTATAAATCCGGGACAGGTGATTAAGCAGCAGCCCCAGCATTTT. It codes for CASSINPGQVIKQQPQHF.

This clonotype was counted many times. The V call is TRBV7-9, the J call TRBJ2-7; TRBD1 might be the D (6 bases). V was clipped by 2 bases and J by 5 bases, with 16 bases between them. Germline values: CDR1 SEHNR, CDR2 FQNEAQ (reference sequence). The CDR3 runs to 15 residues. The CDR3 reads CASSLSDRRKNEQYF. CDR3 sequence (DNA): TGTGCCAGCAGCTTAAGCGACAGGCGAAAGAACGAGCAGTACTTC.

This clonotype has only a few counts. The rearrangement joins TRBV20-1 to TRBJ2-5; 9 nucleotides line up with TRBD2. Germline V gene data show CDR1 as DFQATT and CDR2 as SNEGSKA (reference sequence). The CDR3 covers 17 residues. The trim removed 1 base at V and 5 bases at J, leaving 14 bases unmatched. As DNA, the CDR3 is TGCAGTGCTAGAGGCCCGGGGACTAGCAGGAGGGCCGAGACCCAGTACTTC. Translating it yields CSARGPGTSRRAETQYF.